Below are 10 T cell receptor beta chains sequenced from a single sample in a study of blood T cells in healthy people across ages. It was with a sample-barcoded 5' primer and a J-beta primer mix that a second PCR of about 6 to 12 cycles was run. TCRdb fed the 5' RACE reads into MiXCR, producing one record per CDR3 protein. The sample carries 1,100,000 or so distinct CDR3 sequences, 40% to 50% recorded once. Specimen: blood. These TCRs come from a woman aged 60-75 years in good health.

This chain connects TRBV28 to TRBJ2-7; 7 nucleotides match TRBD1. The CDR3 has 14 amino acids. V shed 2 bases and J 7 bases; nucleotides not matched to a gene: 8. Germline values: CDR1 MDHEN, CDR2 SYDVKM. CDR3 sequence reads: CASSLQQGMGEQYF. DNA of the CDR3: TGTGCCAGCAGTTTACAACAGGGGATGGGAGAGCAGTACTTC. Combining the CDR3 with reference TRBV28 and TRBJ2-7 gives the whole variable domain DVKVTQSSRYLVKRTGEKVFLECVQDMDHENMFWYRQDPGLGLRLIYFSYDVKMKEKGDIPEGYSVSREKKERFSLILESASTNQTSMYLCASSLQQGMGEQYFGPGTRLTVT.

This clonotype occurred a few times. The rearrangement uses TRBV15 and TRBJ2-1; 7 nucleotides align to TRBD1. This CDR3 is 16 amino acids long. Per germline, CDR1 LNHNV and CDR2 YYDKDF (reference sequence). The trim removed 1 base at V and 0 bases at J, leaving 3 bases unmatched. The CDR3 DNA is TGTGCCACCAGCAGAGTGAGACAGGGCTCCTACAATGAGCAGTTCTTC. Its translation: CATSRVRQGSYNEQFF. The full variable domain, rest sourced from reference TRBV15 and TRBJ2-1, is DAMVIQNPRYQVTQFGKPVTLSCSQTLNHNVMYWYQQKSSQAPKLLFHYYDKDFNNEADTPDNFQSRRPNTSFCFLDIRSPGLGDTAMYLCATSRVRQGSYNEQFFGPGTRLTVL.

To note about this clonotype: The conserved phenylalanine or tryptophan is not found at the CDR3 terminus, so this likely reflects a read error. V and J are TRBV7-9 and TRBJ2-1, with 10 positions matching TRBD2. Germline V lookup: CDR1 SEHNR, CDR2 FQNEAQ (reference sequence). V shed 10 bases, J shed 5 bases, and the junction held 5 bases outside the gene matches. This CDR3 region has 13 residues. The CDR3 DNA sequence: TGTGCCACAGGAGGACTAGCGGACAATGAGCAGTTCTCC. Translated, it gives CATGGLADNEQFS.

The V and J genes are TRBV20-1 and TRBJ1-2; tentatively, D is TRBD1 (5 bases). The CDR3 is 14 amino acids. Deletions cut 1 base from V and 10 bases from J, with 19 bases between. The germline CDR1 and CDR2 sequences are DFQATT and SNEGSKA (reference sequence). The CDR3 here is CSARGGRAKADYTF. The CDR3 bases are TGCAGTGCTAGAGGGGGACGGGCTAAGGCAGACTACACCTTC.

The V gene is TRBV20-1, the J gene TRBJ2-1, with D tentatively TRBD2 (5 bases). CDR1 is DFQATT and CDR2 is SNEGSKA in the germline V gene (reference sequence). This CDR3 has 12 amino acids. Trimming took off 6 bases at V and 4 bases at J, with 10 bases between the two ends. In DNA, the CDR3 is TGCAGTGCCACCGGGGATTACAATGAGCAGTTCTTC. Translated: CSATGDYNEQFF.

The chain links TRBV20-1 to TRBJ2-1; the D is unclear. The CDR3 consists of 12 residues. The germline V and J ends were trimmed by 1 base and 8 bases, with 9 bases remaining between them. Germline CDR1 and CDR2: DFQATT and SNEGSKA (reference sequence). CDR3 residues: CSARVAGDEQFF. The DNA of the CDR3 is TGCAGTGCTAGAGTGGCCGGCGATGAGCAGTTCTTC.

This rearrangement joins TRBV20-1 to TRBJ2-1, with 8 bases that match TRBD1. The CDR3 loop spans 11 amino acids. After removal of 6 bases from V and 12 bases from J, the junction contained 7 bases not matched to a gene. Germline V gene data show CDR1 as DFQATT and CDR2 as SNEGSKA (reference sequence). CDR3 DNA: TGCAGTGCGAGTCAGGGGGCAGGGCAGTTCTTC. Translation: CSASQGAGQFF.

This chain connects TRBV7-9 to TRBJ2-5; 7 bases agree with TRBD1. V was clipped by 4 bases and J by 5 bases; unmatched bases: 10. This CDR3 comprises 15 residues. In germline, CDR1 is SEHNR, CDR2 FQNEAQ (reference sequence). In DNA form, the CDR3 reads TGTGCCAGCAGCTACCCGACAGGGACAATGGAGACCCAGTACTTC. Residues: CASSYPTGTMETQYF.

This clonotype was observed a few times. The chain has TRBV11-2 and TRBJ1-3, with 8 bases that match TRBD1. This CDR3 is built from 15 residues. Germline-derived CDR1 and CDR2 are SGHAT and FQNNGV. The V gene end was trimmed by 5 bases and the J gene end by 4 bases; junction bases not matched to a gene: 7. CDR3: CASSTSTGAGNTIYF. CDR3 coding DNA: TGTGCCAGCAGCACCTCGACAGGGGCCGGAAACACCATATATTTT.

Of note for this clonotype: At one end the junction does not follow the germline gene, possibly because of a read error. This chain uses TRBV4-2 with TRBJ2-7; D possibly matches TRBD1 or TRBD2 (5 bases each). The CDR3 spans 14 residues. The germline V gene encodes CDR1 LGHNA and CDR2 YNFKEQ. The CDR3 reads CASKGVGSSYEQNF. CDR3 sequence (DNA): TGTGCCAGCAAAGGGGTGGGGAGCTCCTACGAGCAGAACTTC.